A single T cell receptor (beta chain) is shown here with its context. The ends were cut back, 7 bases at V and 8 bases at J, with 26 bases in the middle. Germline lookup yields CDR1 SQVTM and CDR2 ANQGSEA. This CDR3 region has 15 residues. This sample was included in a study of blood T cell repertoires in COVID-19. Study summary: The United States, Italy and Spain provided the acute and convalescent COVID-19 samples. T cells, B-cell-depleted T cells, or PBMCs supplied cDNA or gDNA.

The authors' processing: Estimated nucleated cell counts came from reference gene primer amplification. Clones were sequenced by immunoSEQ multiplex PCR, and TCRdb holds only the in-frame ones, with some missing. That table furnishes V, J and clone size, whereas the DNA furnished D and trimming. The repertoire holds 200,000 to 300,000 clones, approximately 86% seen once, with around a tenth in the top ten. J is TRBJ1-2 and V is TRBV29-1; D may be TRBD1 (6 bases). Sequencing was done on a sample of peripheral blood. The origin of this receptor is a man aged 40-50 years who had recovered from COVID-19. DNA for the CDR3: TGCAGCGATACAGGAGGCCCACAGGGAAGTAGAGGCTACACCTTC. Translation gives CSDTGGPQGSRGYTF. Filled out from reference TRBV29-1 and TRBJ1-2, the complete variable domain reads SAVISQKPSRDICQRGTSLTIQCQVDSQVTMMFWYRQQPGQSLTLIATANQGSEATYESGFVIDKFPISRPNLTFSTLTVSNMSPEDSSIYLCSDTGGPQGSRGYTFGSGTRLTVV.